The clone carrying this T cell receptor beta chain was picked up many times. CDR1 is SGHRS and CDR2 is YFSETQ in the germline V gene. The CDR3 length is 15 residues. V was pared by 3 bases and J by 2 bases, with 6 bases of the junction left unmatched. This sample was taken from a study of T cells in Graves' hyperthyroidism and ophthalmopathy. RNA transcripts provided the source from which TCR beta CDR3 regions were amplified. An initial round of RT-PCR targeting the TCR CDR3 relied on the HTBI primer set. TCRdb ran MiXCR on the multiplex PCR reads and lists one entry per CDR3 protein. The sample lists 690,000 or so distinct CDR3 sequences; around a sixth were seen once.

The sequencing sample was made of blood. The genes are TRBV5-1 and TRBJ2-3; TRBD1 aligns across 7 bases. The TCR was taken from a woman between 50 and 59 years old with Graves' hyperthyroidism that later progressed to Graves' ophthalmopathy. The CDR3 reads CASSSGTDYTDTQYF. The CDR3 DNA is TGCGCCAGCAGCTCGGGGACAGATTACACAGATACGCAGTATTTT. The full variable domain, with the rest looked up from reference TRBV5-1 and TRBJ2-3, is KAGVTQTPRYLIKTRGQQVTLSCSPISGHRSVSWYQQTPGQGLQFLFEYFSETQRNKGNFPGRFSGRQFSNSRSEMNVSTLELGDSALYLCASSSGTDYTDTQYFGPGTRLTVL.